The 28 T cell receptor beta chains below come from one sample, sequenced in a study of identical twins. One entry per CDR3 protein, called by TCRdb with MiXCR from the 5' RACE reads. This table holds some 660,000 distinct CDR3 sequences, 8.6% found once. These data were likewise used in another study, on yellow fever vaccine responses in identical twins.

Specimen: PBMCs. Receptors were obtained from a woman in her late teens or twenties in good health.

The chain recombines TRBV29-1 with TRBJ2-5, with 12 nucleotides matching TRBD2. Trimming at V came to 8 bases and at J to 4 bases, leaving 14 bases not matched to a gene. CDR3 length: 16 residues. CDR1 is SQVTM and CDR2 is ANQGSEA in the germline V gene. CDR3 bases: TGCAGCCTATGGACTAGCGGGAACGGGGTCCCAGAGACCCAGTACTTC. Translated: CSLWTSGNGVPETQYF.

This chain joins TRBV7-6 and TRBJ2-5; 8 bases match TRBD2. Germline V gives CDR1 SGHVS, CDR2 FNYEAQ. This CDR3 has 15 amino acids. Trimming at V came to 0 bases and at J to 4 bases, leaving 4 bases not matched to a gene. The CDR3 DNA reads as TGTGCCAGCAGCTTAGCTCGGCTAGCGGGAGAGACCCAGTACTTC. Translating gives CASSLARLAGETQYF.

This clonotype has a handful of counts. The rearrangement uses TRBV5-6 and TRBJ2-7; TRBD1 might be the D (6 bases). Germline V CDR1 and CDR2: SGHDT, YYEEEE. Trimming took off 2 bases at V and 2 bases at J, with 11 bases between the two ends. The CDR3 runs 14 residues. CDR3 nucleotide sequence: TGTGCCAGCAGCTTTAGACAGGCTACCTACGAGCAGTACTTC. This translates into CASSFRQATYEQYF. Variable domain in full (rest from reference TRBV5-6 and TRBJ2-7): DAGVTQSPTHLIKTRGQQVTLRCSPKSGHDTVSWYQQALGQGPQFIFQYYEEEERQRGNFPDRFSGHQFPNYSSELNVNALLLGDSALYLCASSFRQATYEQYFGPGTRLTVT.

The chain has TRBV20-1 and TRBJ2-1; D gene unclear. Trimming cost V 6 bases and J 3 bases, with 12 bases left between them. Germline lookup yields CDR1 DFQATT and CDR2 SNEGSKA (reference sequence). This CDR3 has 13 residues. The DNA of the CDR3 is TGCAGTGCCACGGCAACCAACTACAATGAGCAGTTCTTC. The encoded protein is CSATATNYNEQFF.

This clonotype was picked up many times. V gene TRBV10-3 combines with J gene TRBJ2-7; D is unresolved. Germline loops: CDR1 ENHRY, CDR2 SYGVKD. There are 15 residues in the CDR3. Trimming left V 1 base short and J 6 bases short, with 16 bases between. The CDR3 loop is CAISEYGSMMGEQYF. CDR3 bases: TGTGCCATCAGTGAGTACGGCTCCATGATGGGCGAGCAGTACTTC.

There are a few counts of this clonotype. The chain recombines TRBV19 with TRBJ2-1; the D gene is possibly TRBD1 (6 bases). This CDR3 region has 16 residues. Trimming cost V 5 bases and J 7 bases, with 21 bases left between them. Germline V gene lookup returns CDR1 LNHDA and CDR2 SQIVND (reference sequence). The CDR3 bases are TGTGCCAGTAGTGGGCCGGGACACTCCCCTCCGAATGAGCAGTTCTTC. It translates to CASSGPGHSPPNEQFF. The full variable domain, with the rest looked up from reference TRBV19 and TRBJ2-1, is DGGITQSPKYLFRKEGQNVTLSCEQNLNHDAMYWYRQDPGQGLRLIYYSQIVNDFQKGDIAEGYSVSREKKESFPLTVTSAQKNPTAFYLCASSGPGHSPPNEQFFGPGTRLTVL.

The chain links TRBV6-5 to TRBJ1-5; maybe TRBD1 (5 bases). V shed 2 bases and J shed 1 base, with 9 bases lying between them. Germline loops: CDR1 MNHEY, CDR2 SVGAGI. CDR3 size: 15 residues. The CDR3 DNA sequence: TGTGCCAGCAGTTACGCCGGGGGAAGCAATCAGCCCCAGCATTTT. Amino acids: CASSYAGGSNQPQHF.

There are many counts of this clonotype. Written as DNA, the CDR3 is TGTGCCAGCAGTCACCCCGGGACCCAAGAGACCCAGTACTTC. It codes for CASSHPGTQETQYF. V is TRBV6-5 and J is TRBJ2-5; the D gene could be TRBD1 or TRBD2 (5 bases each). Germline assignment: CDR1 MNHEY and CDR2 SVGAGI. The CDR3 runs to 14 residues. Between the trimmed V and J ends, which lost 5 bases and 1 base, there was a span of 11 bases.

The chain carries TRBV28 and TRBJ2-7; 12 bases match TRBD2. The ends lost 4 bases at V and 2 bases at J; junction bases unmatched: 9. CDR1 is MDHEN, CDR2 SYDVKM, per germline. This CDR3 is built from 17 residues. In DNA form, the CDR3 reads TGTGCCAGCAGTTCCTCAGGACTAGCGGGGATACCCTACGAGCAGTACTTC. It yields the protein CASSSSGLAGIPYEQYF.

Only a few counts were recorded for this clonotype. The chain uses TRBV5-5 and TRBJ2-1, with 14 bases identical to TRBD2. This CDR3 is built from 17 residues. From germline, CDR1 is SGHKS and CDR2 YYEKEE (reference sequence). The V and J ends lost 4 bases and 6 bases, in that order; junction bases with no gene match: 9. Here the CDR3 reads CASSPTRLAGGVNEQFF. CDR3 in DNA: TGTGCCAGCAGCCCTACCCGACTAGCGGGAGGGGTCAATGAGCAGTTCTTC.

This sequence joins TRBV27 and TRBJ2-5; 8 bases map to TRBD2. V dropped 5 bases and J dropped 2; count of bases not matched to a gene: 7. The germline CDR1 and CDR2 sequences are MNHEY and SMNVEV (reference sequence). The CDR3 contains 15 residues. In DNA, the CDR3 is TGTGCCAGCAGTCCCCGGACTAGCAGGCAAGAGACCCAGTACTTC. Protein: CASSPRTSRQETQYF.

This clonotype was counted between two and nine times. The J gene is TRBJ2-6, the V gene TRBV27; 9 nucleotides agree with TRBD1. The CDR3 is 17 residues long. CDR1 and CDR2 from the germline V gene are MNHEY and SMNVEV (reference sequence). V was clipped by 5 bases and J by 2 bases; unmatched bases: 7. CDR3 loop: CASSLERQGAGANVLTF. The CDR3 DNA reads as TGTGCCAGCAGTCTTGAAAGACAGGGGGCTGGGGCCAACGTCCTGACTTTC.

This clonotype came up many times. The rearrangement links TRBV7-9 to TRBJ2-1; D is perhaps TRBD1 or TRBD2 (5 bases each). This CDR3 region has 15 residues. The germline V and J ends were trimmed by 0 bases and 6 bases, with 12 bases remaining between them. Per the germline V gene, CDR1 is SEHNR and CDR2 is FQNEAQ (reference sequence). CDR3 sequence reads: CASSLAAGRGNEQFF. The CDR3 region has the DNA TGTGCCAGCAGCTTAGCGGCAGGGAGAGGCAATGAGCAGTTCTTC.

This clonotype has just a few counts. This chain links TRBV9 with TRBJ2-1, with TRBD2 identical over 10 bases. This CDR3 region has 17 residues. Germline CDR1 and CDR2: SGDLS and YYNGEE. The V gene end was trimmed by 4 bases and the J gene end by 2 bases; junction bases not matched to a gene: 9. CDR3 sequence (DNA): TGTGCCAGCAGCCCGCGACTAGCGGGCCGCACCTACAATGAGCAGTTCTTC. Translation gives CASSPRLAGRTYNEQFF.

This clonotype appeared a single time. The V call is TRBV20-1, the J call TRBJ2-7; weak D call: TRBD2 (5 bases). The CDR3 has 13 amino acids. Germline values: CDR1 DFQATT, CDR2 SNEGSKA (reference sequence). V lost 6 bases and J lost 0, with 12 bases in between. The CDR3 DNA reads TGCAGTGCCTACAGCGGAGACTCCTACGAGCAGTACTTC. This translates into CSAYSGDSYEQYF.

This clonotype was counted between two and nine times. V gene TRBV5-1 combines with J gene TRBJ2-1; no firm D call. CDR3 length: 15 amino acids. Germline CDR1 and CDR2: SGHRS and YFSETQ. V lost 5 bases and J 0 bases, leaving 12 bases between the germline ends. In nucleotides, the CDR3 is TGCGCCAGCAGGCTGGACGCGACCTCCTACAATGAGCAGTTCTTC. It is translated as CASRLDATSYNEQFF.

The table lists this clonotype with a few counts. The V call is TRBV15, the J call TRBJ2-5; weak D call: TRBD2 (7 bases). V lost 1 base to trimming and J lost 5 bases, with 17 bases between them. The CDR3 spans 16 residues. Germline-derived CDR1 and CDR2 are LNHNV and YYDKDF (reference sequence). As DNA, the CDR3 is TGTGCCACCAGCAGAGGGGGAGGGGGACGGAAGGAGACCCAGTACTTC. Translated, it gives CATSRGGGGRKETQYF.

J is TRBJ2-1 and V is TRBV27, with a possible D match to TRBD2 (5 bases). The V end was cut by 3 bases, the J end by 7 bases, with 16 bases between. CDR3 size: 15 residues. Per germline, CDR1 MNHEY and CDR2 SMNVEV (reference sequence). The CDR3 nucleotides read TGTGCCAGCAGTTTCGACTATCCCCCTGGTAATGAGCAGTTCTTC. Translated, it gives CASSFDYPPGNEQFF.

This clonotype was seen ten or more times. V gene TRBV7-2 combines with J gene TRBJ2-1, with 9 bases matching TRBD1. CDR3 length: 15 residues. Germline CDR1 SGHTA, CDR2 FQGNSA. The J segment lost 4 bases and the V segment lost 4 bases, leaving 5 bases of the junction unmatched. The CDR3 is CASSSRDRVYNEQFF. For the CDR3, the DNA is TGTGCCAGCAGCTCCCGGGACAGGGTTTACAATGAGCAGTTCTTC.

The V gene is TRBV19, the J gene TRBJ2-7, with TRBD2 identical over 11 bases. Germline V lookup: CDR1 LNHDA, CDR2 SQIVND (reference sequence). After removal of 6 bases from V and 3 bases from J, the junction contained 4 bases not matched to a gene. The CDR3 runs 14 residues. The CDR3 sequence is CASRPGLADYEQYF. CDR3 nucleotides: TGTGCCAGTAGACCGGGACTAGCGGACTACGAGCAGTACTTC. Full variable domain (rest looked up from reference TRBV19 and TRBJ2-7): DGGITQSPKYLFRKEGQNVTLSCEQNLNHDAMYWYRQDPGQGLRLIYYSQIVNDFQKGDIAEGYSVSREKKESFPLTVTSAQKNPTAFYLCASRPGLADYEQYFGPGTRLTVT.

The table lists this clonotype with a few counts. The chain recombines TRBV11-2 with TRBJ2-2; a possible D gene is TRBD2 (6 bases). The V gene's germline CDR1 is SGHAT and CDR2 FQNNGV. The V end was cut by 5 bases, the J end by 1 base, with 11 bases between. CDR3 size: 15 residues. The CDR3 is CASSPAGQNTGELFF. DNA of the CDR3: TGTGCCAGCAGCCCGGCGGGGCAGAACACCGGGGAGCTGTTTTTT. The full variable domain, its missing parts supplied by reference TRBV11-2 and TRBJ2-2, is EAGVAQSPRYKIIEKRQSVAFWCNPISGHATLYWYQQILGQGPKLLIQFQNNGVVDDSQLPKDRFSAERLKGVDSTLKIQPAKLEDSAVYLCASSPAGQNTGELFFGEGSRLTVL.

This clonotype was recorded at least ten times. The chain is built from TRBV12-3 or TRBV12-4 and TRBJ1-1; no clear D gene. The CDR3 loop spans 12 amino acids. V shed 3 bases and J shed 7 bases, with 9 bases lying between them. The CDR3 DNA follows: TGTGCCAGCAGTTTGCTTGGCAGTGAAGCTTTCTTT. It is translated as CASSLLGSEAFF.

The V call is TRBV5-1, the J call TRBJ1-1, with 8 bases aligning to TRBD1. Unmatched junction bases numbered 6, after V lost 2 bases and J lost 0 bases. Germline V gene sequence: CDR1 SGHRS, CDR2 YFSETQ. The CDR3 length is 16 residues. The CDR3 region is CASSFWTGTMNTEAFF. In DNA form, the CDR3 reads TGCGCCAGCAGCTTTTGGACAGGGACCATGAACACTGAAGCTTTCTTT.

The chain couples TRBV6-5 to TRBJ2-6, with D possibly matching TRBD1 (5 bases). Germline CDR1 reads MNHEY; CDR2 reads SVGAGI. The CDR3 sequence is 18 residues long. Trimming stripped 0 bases from V and 0 bases from J, with 12 bases between. The CDR3 nucleotides read TGTGCCAGCAGTTACTCGATTCGCAGGGACTCTGGGGCCAACGTCCTGACTTTC. Its translation is CASSYSIRRDSGANVLTF.

This clonotype showed up many times. The J gene is TRBJ2-5, the V gene TRBV20-1; no definite D call. This CDR3 comprises 12 residues. V was clipped by 1 base and J by 2 bases, with 5 bases between them. Looked up from germline, CDR1 is DFQATT and CDR2 is SNEGSKA (reference sequence). CDR3 sequence reads: CSARVGQETQYF. In DNA, the CDR3 is TGCAGTGCTAGAGTTGGGCAAGAGACCCAGTACTTC.

V gene TRBV20-1 combines with J gene TRBJ2-7; the D gene could be TRBD1 or TRBD2 (5 bases each). The CDR3 is 14 amino acids. Trimming took off 3 bases at V and 5 bases at J, with 17 bases between the two ends. Per the germline V gene, CDR1 is DFQATT and CDR2 is SNEGSKA (reference sequence). The CDR3 sequence: CSASLGPGFNEQYF. The CDR3 DNA is TGCAGTGCTAGCTTGGGACCGGGATTTAACGAGCAGTACTTC.

This clonotype occurred a few times. The rearrangement joins TRBV4-2 to TRBJ2-6; TRBD1 matches 10 bases. Germline V gene sequence: CDR1 LGHNA, CDR2 YNFKEQ. J was trimmed by 0 bases and V by 1 base; bases with no gene match: 15. This CDR3 comprises 22 residues. The CDR3 region has the DNA TGTGCCAGCAGCCAAGGGCCGGGACAGGGGTTGATAGGAGTCTCTGGGGCCAACGTCCTGACTTTC. The encoded protein is CASSQGPGQGLIGVSGANVLTF.

This clonotype appeared a few times. V gene TRBV28 combines with J gene TRBJ2-5; no reliable D call. Trimming pared 6 bases from V and 5 bases from J, leaving 10 bases between. There are 12 residues in the CDR3. Germline CDR1 and CDR2: MDHEN and SYDVKM. CDR3 sequence (DNA): TGTGCCAGCAGCCAAGCTAGGGAGACCCAGTACTTC. Its protein is CASSQARETQYF.